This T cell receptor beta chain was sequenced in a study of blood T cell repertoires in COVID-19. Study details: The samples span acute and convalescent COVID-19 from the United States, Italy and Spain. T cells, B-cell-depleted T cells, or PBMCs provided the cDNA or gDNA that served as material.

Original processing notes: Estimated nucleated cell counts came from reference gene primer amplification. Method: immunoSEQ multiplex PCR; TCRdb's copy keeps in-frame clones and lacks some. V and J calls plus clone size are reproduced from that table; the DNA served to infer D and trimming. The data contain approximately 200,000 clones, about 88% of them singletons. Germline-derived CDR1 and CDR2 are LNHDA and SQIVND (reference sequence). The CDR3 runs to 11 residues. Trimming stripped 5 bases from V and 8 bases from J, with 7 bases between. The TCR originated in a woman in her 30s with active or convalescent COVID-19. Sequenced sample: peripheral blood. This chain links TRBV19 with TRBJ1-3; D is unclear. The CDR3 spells CASSFRDTIYF. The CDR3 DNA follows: TGTGCCAGTAGTTTCCGGGACACCATATATTTT.